Listed below are T cell receptor beta chains from one sample, sequenced in a study of technical replicates of blood from several donors. Method: immunoSEQ multiplex PCR; TCRdb's copy keeps in-frame clones and lacks some. The table lists just under 60,000 clones, about 94% of them singletons, with approximately 2.9% in the top ten. The sample comprised PBMCs. The receptors derive from a human donor in good health. Some clones in this sample may be carry-over from other donors' samples. CDR3s include the opening cysteine and the closing phenylalanine or tryptophan. The D gene is left open where the match is weak. Size tells how often a clone was seen (once, few, many) or the class of an expanded clone, and some rows leave it out.

NA TRBJ1-2 TRBV13 NA TGTGCCAGCATCCCTGTATTGGGGGGGGACTATGGCTACACCTTC CASIPVLGGDYGYTF
TRBD1 TRBJ2-7 TRBV30 NA TGTGCCGGGATATTCGGGACAGGCTTCTACGAGCAGTACTTC CAGIFGTGFYEQYF
NA TRBJ1-4 TRBV19 NA TGTGCCAGTAGCCCCGGGACAATGCCTGAAAAACTGTTTTTT CASSPGTMPEKLFF
TRBD1 TRBJ1-6 TRBV27 NA TGTGCCAGCAGTTTGCCCCGGACAGGGAGCAACTATAATTCACCCCTCCACTTT CASSLPRTGSNYNSPLHF
NA TRBJ2-3 TRBV7-2 once TGTGCCAGCAGCCCCTACACAGATACGCAGTATTTT CASSPYTDTQYF
TRBD1 TRBJ1-4 TRBV4-3 NA TGCGCCAGCAGCCAGCAAGGGACAGGGGGGACGAAACTGTTTTTT CASSQQGTGGTKLFF
TRBD1 TRBJ1-2 TRBV6-5 NA TGTGCCAGCAGTACAGGGGGCGATCGGAATGGCTACACCTTC CASSTGGDRNGYTF
NA TRBJ2-7 TRBV19 NA TGTGCCAGTAGTATAGTCGATACAAGCTACGAGCAGTACTTC CASSIVDTSYEQYF
NA TRBJ1-2 TRBV29-1 NA TGCAGCGTTCAGTTCGGAGGCTCGGGCGGCTACACCTTC CSVQFGGSGGYTF
TRBD1 TRBJ1-1 TRBV5-1 NA TGCGCCAGCAGCGATATGACAGGGGTAGGCACTGAAGCTTTCTTT CASSDMTGVGTEAFF
NA TRBJ2-1 TRBV30 few TGTGCCTGGAGTTTCGGGGGCAATGAGCAGTTCTTC CAWSFGGNEQFF
TRBD1 TRBJ2-7 TRBV7-9 NA TGTGCCAGCAGCCTGATGGACAGGGGAGTCGAGCAGTACTTC CASSLMDRGVEQYF
TRBD1 TRBJ1-1 TRBV27 NA TGTGCCAGCAGGGGGACAGGGGTAAATGAAGCTTTCTTT CASRGTGVNEAFF
NA TRBJ2-1 TRBV29-1 NA TGCAGCGTTGGACTATACGGGAACAATGAGCAGTTCTTC CSVGLYGNNEQFF
NA TRBJ2-3 TRBV4-3 NA TGCGCCAGCAGCCAAGAGCGCACCCGCACAGATACGCAGTATTTT CASSQERTRTDTQYF
TRBD1 TRBJ1-2 TRBV6-8 NA TGTGCCAGCAGCCCCAGGGGGGTCAATTTTGGTAGGGACAGGGCATGCCTTTCCTATGGCTACACCTTC CASSPRGVNFGRDRACLSYGYTF
NA TRBJ1-6 TRBV30 NA TGTGCCTGGACGAAATCCGGGGGCTCCTATAATTCACCCCTCCACTTT CAWTKSGGSYNSPLHF
NA TRBJ1-3 TRBV13 NA TGTGCCAGCAGCTCCTCTACGAGCCCCTCTGGAAACACCATATATTTT CASSSSTSPSGNTIYF
NA TRBJ1-1 TRBV30 NA TGTGCCTGGAGTGTACGGCACAGGACAAGACCTGAAGCTTTCTTT CAWSVRHRTRPEAFF
TRBD1 TRBJ2-5 TRBV7-2 NA TGTGCCAGCACCTTGGGACAGGGAGGGACCCAGTACTTC CASTLGQGGTQYF
NA TRBJ2-7 TRBV7-2 once TGTGCCAGCAGAGAGACTAGACGTTCCGAGCAGTACTTC CASRETRRSEQYF
NA TRBJ2-1 TRBV30 NA TGTGCCTGGAGTAGTAGAGACTACAATGAGCAGTTCTTC CAWSSRDYNEQFF
NA TRBJ1-5 TRBV10-3 NA TGTGCCATCAGTGTAGGCGGAGACAATCAGCCCCAGCATTTT CAISVGGDNQPQHF
TRBD1 TRBJ2-2 TRBV5-1 NA TGCGCCAGCAGCCCGCGGACAGGGGTAGGCACCGGGGAGCTGTTTTTT CASSPRTGVGTGELFF
NA TRBJ1-5 TRBV29-1 NA TGCAGCACGCCCGGGGAGTCGGATCAGCCCCAGCATTTT CSTPGESDQPQHF
NA TRBJ1-2 TRBV6-5 NA TGTGCCAGCAGTTACGTAACAGGAAGCATTGGCTACACCTTC CASSYVTGSIGYTF
TRBD1 TRBJ1-1 TRBV5-8 NA TGTGCCAGCAGCTCCACAGGGGGCTGGAGGAACACTGAAGCTTTCTTT CASSSTGGWRNTEAFF
NA TRBJ2-7 TRBV6-6 once TGTGCCAGCAGTTTGAACAGGGCGGAAGAGCAGTACTTC CASSLNRAEEQYF